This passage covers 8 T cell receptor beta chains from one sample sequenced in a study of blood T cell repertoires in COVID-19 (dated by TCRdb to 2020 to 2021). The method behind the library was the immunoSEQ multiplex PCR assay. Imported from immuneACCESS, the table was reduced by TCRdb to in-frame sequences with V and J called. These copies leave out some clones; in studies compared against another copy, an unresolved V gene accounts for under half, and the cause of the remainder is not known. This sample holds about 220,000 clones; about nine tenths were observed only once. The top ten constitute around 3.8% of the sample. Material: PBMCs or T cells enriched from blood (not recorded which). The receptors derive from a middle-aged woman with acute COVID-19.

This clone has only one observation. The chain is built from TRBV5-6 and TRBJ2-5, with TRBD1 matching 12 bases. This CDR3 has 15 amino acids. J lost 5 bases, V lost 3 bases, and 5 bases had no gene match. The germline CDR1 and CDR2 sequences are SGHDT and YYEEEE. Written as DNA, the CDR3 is TGTGCCAGCAGCTCGGGACAGGGGGCGCAGGAGACCCAGTACTTC. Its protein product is CASSSGQGAQETQYF.

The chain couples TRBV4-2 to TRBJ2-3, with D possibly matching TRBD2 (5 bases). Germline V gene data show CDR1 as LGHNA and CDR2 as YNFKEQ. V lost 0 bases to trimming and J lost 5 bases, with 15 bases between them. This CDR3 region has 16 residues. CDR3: CASSQDRGSTVDTQYF. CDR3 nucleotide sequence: TGTGCCAGCAGCCAAGATCGGGGTAGTACTGTAGATACGCAGTATTTT.

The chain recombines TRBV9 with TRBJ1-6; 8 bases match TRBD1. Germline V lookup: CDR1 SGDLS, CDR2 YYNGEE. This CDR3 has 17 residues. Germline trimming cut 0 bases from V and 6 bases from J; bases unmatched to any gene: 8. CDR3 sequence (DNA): TGTGCCAGCAGCGTAGCTCATGGGACAGGAACTAATTCACCCCTCCACTTT. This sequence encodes CASSVAHGTGTNSPLHF.

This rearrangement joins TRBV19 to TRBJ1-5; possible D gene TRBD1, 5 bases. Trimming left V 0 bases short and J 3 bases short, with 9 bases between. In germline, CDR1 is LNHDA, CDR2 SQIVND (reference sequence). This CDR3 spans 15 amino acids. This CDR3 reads CASSIDGDYNQPQHF. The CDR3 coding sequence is TGTGCCAGTAGTATAGATGGGGACTACAATCAGCCCCAGCATTTT.

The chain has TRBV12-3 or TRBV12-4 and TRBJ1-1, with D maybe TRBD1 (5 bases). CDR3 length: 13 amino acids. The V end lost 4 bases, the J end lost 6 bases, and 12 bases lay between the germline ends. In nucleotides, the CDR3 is TGTGCCAGCAGTTCGGGGCGGGGAGCTGAAGCTTTCTTT. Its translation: CASSSGRGAEAFF.

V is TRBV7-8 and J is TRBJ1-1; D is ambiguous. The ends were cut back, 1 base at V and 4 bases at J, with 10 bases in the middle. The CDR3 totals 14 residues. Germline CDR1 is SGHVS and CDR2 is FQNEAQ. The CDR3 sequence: CASSLVPAGTEAFF. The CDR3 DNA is TGTGCCAGCAGCTTAGTCCCCGCGGGCACTGAAGCTTTCTTT.

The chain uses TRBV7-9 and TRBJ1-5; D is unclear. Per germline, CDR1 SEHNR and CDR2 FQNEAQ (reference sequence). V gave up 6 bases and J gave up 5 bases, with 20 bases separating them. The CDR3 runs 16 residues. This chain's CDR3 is CASSPGMVPEDQPQHF. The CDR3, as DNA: TGTGCCAGCAGTCCGGGTATGGTCCCCGAGGATCAGCCCCAGCATTTT. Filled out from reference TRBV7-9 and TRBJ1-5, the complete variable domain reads DTGVSQNPRHKITKRGQNVTFRCDPISEHNRLYWYRQTLGQGPEFLTYFQNEAQLEKSRLLSDRFSAERPKGSFSTLEIQRTEQGDSAMYLCASSPGMVPEDQPQHFGDGTRLSIL.

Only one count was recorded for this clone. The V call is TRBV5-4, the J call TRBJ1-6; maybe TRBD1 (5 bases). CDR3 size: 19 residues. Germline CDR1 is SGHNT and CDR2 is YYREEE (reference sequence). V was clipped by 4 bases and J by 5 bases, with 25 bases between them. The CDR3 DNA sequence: TGTGCCAGCAGCCAAGGTCCAAGGGCAGGGACGGGGGATAATTCACCCCTCCACTTT. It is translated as CASSQGPRAGTGDNSPLHF.